A single sample gave rise to the 10 T cell receptor beta chains below, sequenced in a study of control samples from healthy donors and cancer patients. Data came from immunoSEQ multiplex PCR; TCRdb stores just in-frame clones and leaves some out. The table records roughly 52,000 clones, roughly 96% of them present only once. The specimen sequenced was blood. The receptors stem from a man aged 30-40 years in good health.

The rearrangement joins TRBV23-1 to TRBJ2-7, with 9 bases matching TRBD2. TRBV23-1 is an ORF, with its function uncertain. V was pared by 9 bases and J by 3 bases, with 6 bases of the junction left unmatched. This CDR3 is 13 amino acids long. CDR3 protein: CARPGTSFYEQYF. The CDR3 coding sequence is TGCGCCAGACCCGGGACTAGCTTCTACGAGCAGTACTTC.

The J gene is TRBJ1-1, the V gene TRBV28; 8 bases agree with TRBD1. Trimming removed 6 bases from V and 5 bases from J; junction bases left unmatched: 5. The CDR3 length is 13 residues. Per germline, CDR1 MDHEN and CDR2 SYDVKM. CDR3 DNA: TGTGCCAGCAGGCAGGGGGCGCGGACTGAAGCTTTCTTT. Protein product: CASRQGARTEAFF.

V is TRBV21-1 and J is TRBJ1-6. TRBV21-1 is a documented pseudogene. The CDR3 covers 16 residues. The DNA for the CDR3 is TGTGCCAGCAGCAACCCCTCGCCTGAATATAATTCACCCCTCCACTTT. This gives the protein CASSNPSPEYNSPLHF.

V usage is TRBV4-2 and J usage is TRBJ1-1, with a possible D match to TRBD1 (5 bases). Germline V CDR1 and CDR2: LGHNA, YNFKEQ. Deletions cut 3 bases from V and 5 bases from J, with 10 bases between. The CDR3 extends over 13 amino acids. The CDR3, as DNA: TGTGCCAGCAGCCAGCAAGCAGGGACTGAAGCTTTCTTT. It translates to CASSQQAGTEAFF.

The chain has TRBV21-1 and TRBJ1-5; TRBD1 is the table's D call, not checked against the DNA. TRBV21-1 is a listed pseudogene. The CDR3 is made up of 18 amino acids. CDR3 sequence reads: CASSKGGCGTGANQPQHF. CDR3 nucleotides: TGTGCCAGCAGCAAAGGGGGGTGCGGGACAGGGGCTAATCAGCCCCAGCATTTT.

CDR3 region: CSAHEQFF. CDR3 DNA: TGCAGTGCCCATGAGCAGTTCTTC. The chain has TRBV20-1 and TRBJ2-1; D unresolved. The CDR3 is 8 residues long. From germline, CDR1 is DFQATT and CDR2 SNEGSKA (reference sequence). Trimming left V 6 bases short and J 8 bases short, with 2 bases between.

The chain uses TRBV6-5 and TRBJ2-1; TRBD2 might be the D (5 bases). V gave up 0 bases and J gave up 10 bases, with 13 bases separating them. The length of the CDR3 is 14 residues. CDR1 is MNHEY, CDR2 SVGAGI, per germline. The CDR3 sequence is CASSYSSGIGEQFF. CDR3 in DNA: TGTGCCAGCAGTTACTCATCGGGGATCGGGGAGCAGTTCTTC.

J is TRBJ2-6 and V is TRBV6-2 or TRBV6-3; 7 bases fit TRBD2. Germline V lookup: CDR1 MNHEY, CDR2 SVGEGT. This CDR3 has 17 amino acids. The ends lost 6 bases at V and 0 bases at J; junction bases unmatched: 8. The CDR3 region is CASSNEGGYSGANVLTF. DNA for the CDR3: TGTGCCAGCAGCAACGAGGGAGGGTACTCTGGGGCCAACGTCCTGACTTTC.

V usage is TRBV28 and J usage is TRBJ1-5; D may be TRBD1 (6 bases). V was cut by 4 bases and J by 2 bases, with 9 bases left in between. Germline CDR1 and CDR2: MDHEN and SYDVKM. There are 14 residues in the CDR3. The CDR3 DNA reads as TGTGCCAGCAGTTCGGGACAACGCAATCAGCCCCAGCATTTT. Residues: CASSSGQRNQPQHF.

The CDR3 sequence is CASSAPSSTDTQYF. CDR3 nucleotides: TGCGCCAGCAGCGCCCCTTCTAGCACAGATACGCAGTATTTT. The rearrangement joins TRBV5-1 to TRBJ2-3; no definite D call. Germline V gene lookup returns CDR1 SGHRS and CDR2 YFSETQ. This CDR3 is built from 14 residues. The germline V and J ends were trimmed by 4 bases and 0 bases, with 9 bases remaining between them.